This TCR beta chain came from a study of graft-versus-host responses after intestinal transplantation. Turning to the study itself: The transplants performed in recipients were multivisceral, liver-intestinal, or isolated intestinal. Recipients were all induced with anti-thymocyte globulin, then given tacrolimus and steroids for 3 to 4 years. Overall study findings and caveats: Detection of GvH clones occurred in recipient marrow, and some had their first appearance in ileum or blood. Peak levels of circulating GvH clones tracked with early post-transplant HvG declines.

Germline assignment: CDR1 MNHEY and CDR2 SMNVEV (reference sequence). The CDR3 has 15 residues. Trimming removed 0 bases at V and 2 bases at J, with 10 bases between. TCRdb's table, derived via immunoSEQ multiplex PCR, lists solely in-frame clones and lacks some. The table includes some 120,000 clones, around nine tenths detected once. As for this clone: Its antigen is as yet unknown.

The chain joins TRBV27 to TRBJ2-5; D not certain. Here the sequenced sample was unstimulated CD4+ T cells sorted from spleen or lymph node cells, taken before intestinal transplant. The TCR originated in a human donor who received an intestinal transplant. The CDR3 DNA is TGTGCCAGCAGTTTATCTGCAGTACTACAAGAGACCCAGTACTTC. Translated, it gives CASSLSAVLQETQYF.